This T cell receptor beta chain was identified in a study of T-cell memory formation after mild COVID-19. CDR3 length: 14 residues. Germline-derived CDR1 and CDR2 are LGHDT and YNNKEL (reference sequence). Trimming removed 0 bases from V and 5 bases from J, with 7 bases in between. TCRdb re-called the 5' RACE reads through MiXCR, storing one row per CDR3 protein. The data hold 250,000 or so distinct CDR3 sequences, with approximately 18% observed a single time. A few counts support this clonotype. Sequencing was done on a sample of PBMCs or a T cell subset sorted from them (not recorded which). The chain links TRBV3-1 to TRBJ2-2; the D is unclear. The source of this sequence is a man in his late teens or twenties who had mild COVID-19 (a few samples of this study predate the infection). Cell type and time point are not known. CDR3 sequence: CASSQDSGTGELFF. CDR3 bases: TGTGCCAGCAGCCAAGATTCAGGAACCGGGGAGCTGTTTTTT.